The 20 T cell receptor beta chains listed next were all sequenced from one sample in a study of blood T cell repertoires in COVID-19. Sequencing was performed with immunoSEQ multiplex PCR; in TCRdb, only in-frame clones are kept and a portion is missing. The sample has 94,000 or so clones, 88% seen once. The sequenced sample was peripheral blood. All receptors derive from a woman in her seventies with acute or convalescent COVID-19.

V gene TRBV2 combines with J gene TRBJ2-7, with D possibly TRBD2 on 5 matching bases. Germline lookup yields CDR1 SNHLY and CDR2 FYNNEI. The CDR3 contains 14 residues. V lost 4 bases, J lost 9 bases, and 19 bases lay in between. This chain's CDR3 is CASSAVTNRAGQYF. DNA of the CDR3: TGTGCCAGCAGTGCTGTGACTAATAGGGCAGGGCAGTACTTC.

For the CDR3, the DNA is TGTGCCAGCAGCCCAAGACTAGTGACCGGGGAGCTGTTTTTT. This gives the protein CASSPRLVTGELFF. The rearrangement uses TRBV2 and TRBJ2-2; D may be TRBD2 (6 bases). Germline V gene data show CDR1 as SNHLY and CDR2 as FYNNEI. The CDR3 consists of 14 residues. The V end was cut by 6 bases, the J end by 5 bases, with 13 bases between.

The chain employs TRBV7-3 and TRBJ2-2; D possibly corresponds to TRBD1 (6 bases). With 5 bases removed from V and 5 bases from J, the gap between germline ends came to 9 bases. The CDR3 contains 13 residues. CDR1 and CDR2 from the germline V gene are SGHTA and FQGTGA. Here the CDR3 reads CASSPGTTGELFF. Here the CDR3 DNA reads TGTGCCAGCAGCCCTGGGACAACCGGGGAGCTGTTTTTT.

This sequence joins TRBV6-1 and TRBJ2-1; 8 positions agree with TRBD2. The CDR3 has 16 residues. J was trimmed by 1 base and V by 4 bases; bases with no gene match: 6. The germline CDR1 and CDR2 sequences are MNHNS and SASEGT. The CDR3 protein is CASSAQLAGSYNEQFF. CDR3 nucleotides: TGTGCCAGCAGTGCCCAATTAGCGGGATCCTACAATGAGCAGTTCTTC.

V gene TRBV5-4 combines with J gene TRBJ2-1, with 7 bases fitting TRBD2. Losses at the gene ends were 7 bases for V and 8 bases for J; bases not matched to a gene: 12. CDR1 SGHNT and CDR2 YYREEE come from the germline V gene (reference sequence). The CDR3 is 14 residues long. CDR3 region: CASSLAGGGDEQFF. The CDR3 DNA reads TGTGCCAGCTCTTTAGCGGGCGGCGGAGATGAGCAGTTCTTC.

The gene calls are TRBV27 and TRBJ2-1, with 8 nucleotides matching TRBD2. V was pared by 0 bases and J by 9 bases, with 1 base of the junction left unmatched. The CDR3 sequence is 13 residues long. Germline V gene lookup returns CDR1 MNHEY and CDR2 SMNVEV (reference sequence). The CDR3 coding sequence is TGTGCCAGCAGTTTATCGCGGGAGGTTGAGCAGTTCTTC. Protein: CASSLSREVEQFF.

This chain uses TRBV27 with TRBJ2-7; TRBD2 agrees at 9 bases. Trimming at V came to 4 bases and at J to 4 bases, leaving 5 bases not matched to a gene. Germline V gene lookup returns CDR1 MNHEY and CDR2 SMNVEV (reference sequence). There are 14 residues in the CDR3. The CDR3 region is CASSYGTSLYEQYF. The CDR3 nucleotides are TGTGCCAGCAGTTACGGGACTAGCTTATACGAGCAGTACTTC.

The rearrangement joins TRBV30 to TRBJ2-2; weak D call: TRBD2 (7 bases). The CDR3 length is 17 residues. Trimming pared 0 bases from V and 5 bases from J, leaving 19 bases between. CDR1 GTSNPN and CDR2 SVGIG come from the germline V gene (reference sequence). Here the CDR3 DNA reads TGTGCCTGGAGTGTATACTTCGGGGGGCTGGGAACCGGGGAGCTGTTTTTT. Translated, it gives CAWSVYFGGLGTGELFF.

V and J are TRBV19 and TRBJ1-2, with unresolved D. The CDR3 is 12 residues long. V was pared by 1 base and J by 8 bases, with 8 bases between. Germline V gene sequence: CDR1 LNHDA, CDR2 SQIVND (reference sequence). The CDR3 DNA reads TGTGCCAGTAGTATAGGTCCAGGCGGCTACACCTTC. As protein: CASSIGPGGYTF.

J is TRBJ2-2 and V is TRBV12-3 or TRBV12-4, with a possible D match to TRBD1 (6 bases). The CDR3 is 13 residues long. Deletions cut 7 bases from V and 1 base from J, with 7 bases between. CDR3 coding DNA: TGTGCCAGCATGGGACAGAACACCGGGGAGCTGTTTTTT. This encodes CASMGQNTGELFF.

The chain couples TRBV19 to TRBJ1-3; the D is unclear. Deletions cut 7 bases from V and 0 bases from J, with 13 bases between. Germline V gene sequence: CDR1 LNHDA, CDR2 SQIVND (reference sequence). This CDR3 region has 15 residues. The CDR3 loop is CASTLGGISGNTIYF. CDR3 coding DNA: TGTGCCAGTACCCTTGGAGGGATCTCTGGAAACACCATATATTTT.

This clone was picked up one time. V and J are TRBV28 and TRBJ1-5; 7 positions match TRBD1. The J segment lost 4 bases and the V segment lost 6 bases, leaving 12 bases of the junction unmatched. This CDR3 region has 16 residues. CDR1 MDHEN and CDR2 SYDVKM come from the germline V gene. The CDR3 bases are TGTGCCAGCAGCCTCTCCATGGGACAGCAAAATCAGCCCCAGCATTTT. It is translated as CASSLSMGQQNQPQHF.

This rearrangement joins TRBV5-4 to TRBJ1-6, with a tentative D call TRBD1 (5 bases). Trimming cost V 4 bases and J 10 bases, with 18 bases left between them. CDR3 length: 15 residues. The germline V gene encodes CDR1 SGHNT and CDR2 YYREEE (reference sequence). This CDR3 reads CASSRNSDSYSPLHF. The CDR3 bases are TGTGCCAGCAGCCGCAACTCAGACAGCTACTCACCCCTCCACTTT.

The chain is built from TRBV2 and TRBJ1-5; a weak D match, TRBD1 (5 bases). The CDR3 consists of 14 residues. From germline, CDR1 is SNHLY and CDR2 FYNNEI. Trimming took off 7 bases at V and 9 bases at J, with 19 bases between the two ends. As DNA, the CDR3 is TGTGCCAGCAAGCGCCAGGGCTCTCCTGGGCCCCAGCATTTT. Protein sequence: CASKRQGSPGPQHF. The full variable domain, with the rest looked up from reference TRBV2 and TRBJ1-5, is EPEVTQTPSHQVTQMGQEVILRCVPISNHLYFYWYRQILGQKVEFLVSFYNNEISEKSEIFDDQFSVERPDGSNFTLKIRSTKLEDSAMYFCASKRQGSPGPQHFGDGTRLSIL.

The chain carries TRBV27 and TRBJ2-7; maybe TRBD1 (5 bases). The V and J ends lost 4 bases and 5 bases respectively, with 12 bases between them. Germline V gene lookup returns CDR1 MNHEY and CDR2 SMNVEV (reference sequence). The CDR3 is 13 residues long. In nucleotides, the CDR3 is TGTGCCAGCAGTTCCCCCGGACACCACGAGCAGTACTTC. Its protein is CASSSPGHHEQYF.

This chain links TRBV5-1 with TRBJ2-5, with 7 bases lining up with TRBD2. Germline assignment: CDR1 SGHRS and CDR2 YFSETQ. The CDR3 spans 14 residues. The J segment lost 5 bases and the V segment lost 5 bases, leaving 9 bases of the junction unmatched. CDR3 protein: CASSTREYGETQYF. As DNA, the CDR3 is TGCGCCAGCAGTACGCGGGAGTACGGGGAGACCCAGTACTTC. Full variable domain (outside the CDR3, taken from reference TRBV5-1 and TRBJ2-5): KAGVTQTPRYLIKTRGQQVTLSCSPISGHRSVSWYQQTPGQGLQFLFEYFSETQRNKGNFPGRFSGRQFSNSRSEMNVSTLELGDSALYLCASSTREYGETQYFGPGTRLLVL.

The chain carries TRBV27 and TRBJ2-7, with D hard to call. Trimming pared 3 bases from V and 2 bases from J, leaving 5 bases between. Germline-derived CDR1 and CDR2 are MNHEY and SMNVEV (reference sequence). This CDR3 is 12 amino acids long. CDR3 nucleotide sequence: TGTGCCAGCAGTTTTGGGCCCTACGAGCAGTACTTC. Encoded protein: CASSFGPYEQYF.

The chain is built from TRBV19 and TRBJ1-1; TRBD1 matches at 7 bases. The germline CDR1 and CDR2 sequences are LNHDA and SQIVND (reference sequence). The J segment lost 0 bases and the V segment lost 6 bases, leaving 4 bases of the junction unmatched. The CDR3 length is 14 residues. The CDR3 DNA reads TGTGCCAGTAGGGACACAGGGGTGAACACTGAAGCTTTCTTT. It specifies CASRDTGVNTEAFF.

The chain carries TRBV28 and TRBJ2-3, with a possible D match to TRBD2 (5 bases). CDR3 length: 19 residues. The germline V gene encodes CDR1 MDHEN and CDR2 SYDVKM. V lost 4 bases to trimming and J lost 4 bases, with 27 bases between them. CDR3 in DNA: TGTGCCAGCAGTTGGGTCATTGTTATTGGAGAGGGCCGGGCAGATACGCAGTATTTT. It codes for CASSWVIVIGEGRADTQYF.

V gene TRBV9 combines with J gene TRBJ2-1, with 8 bases that match TRBD2. The CDR3 has 15 residues. Per the germline V gene, CDR1 is SGDLS and CDR2 is YYNGEE. Germline trimming cut 3 bases from V and 6 bases from J; bases unmatched to any gene: 8. The CDR3 nucleotides are TGTGCCAGCAGCGCCACTAGCGGCCCCAGCAATGAGCAGTTCTTC. The encoded protein is CASSATSGPSNEQFF.